This T cell receptor beta chain was recovered during a study of blood T cell repertoires in COVID-19. Only in-frame clones appear in the TCRdb table, and some are missing; sequencing was by immunoSEQ multiplex PCR. The sample holds under 300,000 clones, approximately 85% seen once. The germline gives CDR1 LGHNT, CDR2 FRNRAP. The CDR3 is 17 residues long. V was clipped by 6 bases and J by 6 bases; unmatched bases: 17. This clone came up a few times. The sequenced sample was peripheral blood. The sequence derives from a woman in her seventies with acute or convalescent COVID-19. The V call is TRBV12-5, the J call TRBJ1-5; 7 nucleotides line up with TRBD1. The CDR3 spells CASGWNTDRVYSQPQHF. The CDR3 DNA is TGTGCTAGTGGGTGGAACACCGACAGGGTGTATAGTCAGCCCCAGCATTTT.